These 5 T cell receptor beta chains were all obtained from the same sample, sequenced in a study of technical replicates of blood from a few donors. Profiling relied on immunoSEQ multiplex PCR, and the TCRdb table lists in-frame clones only, not all of them. The data show around 10,000 clones, with roughly 94% seen just once and approximately 7% held by the top ten. What was sequenced was PBMCs. The receptors were gathered from a human donor in good health.

The chain joins TRBV23-1 to TRBJ2-2; 11 bases match TRBD2. TRBV23-1 is an ORF, with its function uncertain. The CDR3 spans 19 residues. The trim removed 3 bases at V and 6 bases at J, leaving 15 bases unmatched. The CDR3 region has the DNA TGCGCCAGCAGTCATCCCGGGCTAGCGGGAGGTGTGGGGTCCGGGGAGCTGTTTTTT. Translating gives CASSHPGLAGGVGSGELFF.

The J gene is TRBJ2-7, the V gene TRBV28; 8 bases match TRBD2. The CDR3 consists of 15 residues. Germline CDR1 is MDHEN and CDR2 is SYDVKM. Trimming cost V 5 bases and J 3 bases; bases outside gene matches: 9. The CDR3 DNA sequence: TGTGCCAGCAGTCCCTCGGGAGCGGGGGACTACGAGCAGTACTTC. This gives the protein CASSPSGAGDYEQYF.

The CDR3 nucleotides read TGCGCCAGCAGCTCTACACAGGAGACAGAAGCTTTCTTT. Its translation is CASSSTQETEAFF. This chain connects TRBV5-1 to TRBJ1-1; D might be TRBD1 (5 bases). The germline V gene encodes CDR1 SGHRS and CDR2 YFSETQ. The CDR3 has 13 amino acids. V was shortened by 3 bases and J by 8 bases, with 14 bases between the two germline ends.

The chain carries TRBV6-5 and TRBJ2-3, with D unresolved. CDR3 length: 14 amino acids. V was trimmed by 2 bases and J by 2 bases, leaving 8 bases between them. CDR1 and CDR2 (germline): MNHEY, SVGAGI. The CDR3 reads CASSYTRSTDTQYF. CDR3 in DNA: TGTGCCAGCAGTTACACGCGTTCCACAGATACGCAGTATTTT.

This clone appeared once. V and J are TRBV7-9 and TRBJ2-2; TRBD1 is a possible D gene (6 bases). V was cut by 4 bases and J by 0 bases, with 12 bases left in between. The length of the CDR3 is 16 residues. Germline V gene sequence: CDR1 SEHNR, CDR2 FQNEAQ (reference sequence). CDR3 region: CASSSRQAANTGELFF. In DNA form, the CDR3 reads TGTGCCAGCAGCTCGCGACAGGCCGCGAACACCGGGGAGCTGTTTTTT.